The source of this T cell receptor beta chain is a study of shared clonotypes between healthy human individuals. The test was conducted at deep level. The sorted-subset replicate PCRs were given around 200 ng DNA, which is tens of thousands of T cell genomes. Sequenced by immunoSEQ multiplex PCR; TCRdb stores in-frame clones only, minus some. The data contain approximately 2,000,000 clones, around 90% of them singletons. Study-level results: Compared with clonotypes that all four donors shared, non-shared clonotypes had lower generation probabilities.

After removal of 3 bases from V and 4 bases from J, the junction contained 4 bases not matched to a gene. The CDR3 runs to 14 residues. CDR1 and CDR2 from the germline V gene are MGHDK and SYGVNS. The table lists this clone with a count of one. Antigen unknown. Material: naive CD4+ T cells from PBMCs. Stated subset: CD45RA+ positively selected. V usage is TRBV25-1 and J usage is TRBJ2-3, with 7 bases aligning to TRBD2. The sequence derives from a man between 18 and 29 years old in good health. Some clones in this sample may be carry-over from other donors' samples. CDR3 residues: CASSDRLAADTQYF. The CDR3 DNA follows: TGTGCCAGCAGTGATCGACTAGCCGCAGATACGCAGTATTTT. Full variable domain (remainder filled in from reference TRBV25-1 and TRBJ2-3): EADIYQTPRYLVIGTGKKITLECSQTMGHDKMYWYQQDPGMELHLIHYSYGVNSTEKGDLSSESTVSRIRTEHFPLTLESARPSHTSQYLCASSDRLAADTQYFGPGTRLTVL.